This T cell receptor beta chain came from a study of blood T cell repertoires in COVID-19. This clone appeared a single time. Authors' data handling: Amplifying reference gene primers gave estimates of nucleated cell counts. The table came from immunoSEQ multiplex PCR; TCRdb's copy has only in-frame clones and leaves some out. The V and J calls and clone size come from that table; D and trimming were worked out from the DNA. The table shows just under 300,000 clones, with about 88% occurring only once. The CDR3 has 13 residues. The germline gives CDR1 SNHLY, CDR2 FYNNEI. The germline V and J ends were trimmed by 6 bases and 7 bases, with 13 bases remaining between them.

The chain carries TRBV2 and TRBJ2-1; D possibly corresponds to TRBD1 (5 bases). Input material: peripheral blood. This receptor was identified in a man in his 70s with acute or convalescent COVID-19. The CDR3 nucleotides are TGTGCCAGCAGCCTAGGGGTGGTGAATGAGCAGTTCTTC. It specifies CASSLGVVNEQFF.